These 6 T cell receptor beta chains were all obtained from the same sample, sequenced in a study of shared clonotypes between healthy human individuals. Measured with immunoSEQ multiplex PCR; TCRdb has only the in-frame clones, and not every one. The sample lists about 2.4 million clones, roughly 93% occurring once. Sequenced material: naive CD4+ T cells from PBMCs. Noted subset: CD45RA+ positively selected. The source of these receptors is a man between 18 and 29 years old in good health. Some clones in this sample may be carry-over from other donors' samples.

The chain's CDR3 is CASSLGERTAHQETQYF. For the CDR3, the DNA is TGTGCCAGCAGCTTAGGCGAGAGGACAGCTCACCAAGAGACCCAGTACTTC. This rearrangement joins TRBV11-3 to TRBJ2-5; tentative D call: TRBD1 (6 bases). The CDR3 spans 17 residues. Germline V gives CDR1 SGHNT, CDR2 YENEEA. Deletions cut 1 base from V and 0 bases from J, with 15 bases between.

In this sample, this clone turned up once. The gene calls are TRBV7-3 and TRBJ2-5; D is undetermined. Germline V gene data show CDR1 as SGHTA and CDR2 as FQGTGA. V was clipped by 5 bases and J by 5 bases, with 9 bases between them. The CDR3 covers 12 residues. The DNA for the CDR3 is TGTGCCAGCAGCCCGGCTGGGGAGACCCAGTACTTC. It yields the protein CASSPAGETQYF.

V usage is TRBV2 and J usage is TRBJ1-5, with unresolved D. V lost 7 bases to trimming and J lost 1 base, with 8 bases between them. Germline assignment: CDR1 SNHLY and CDR2 FYNNEI. The CDR3 extends over 13 amino acids. This chain's CDR3 is CASIRESNQPQHF. CDR3 bases: TGTGCCAGCATCCGGGAAAGCAATCAGCCCCAGCATTTT.

J is TRBJ1-2 and V is TRBV27; unclear D gene. Germline CDR1 reads MNHEY; CDR2 reads SMNVEV (reference sequence). CDR3 length equals 16 residues. V lost 4 bases and J lost 0, with 15 bases in between. In DNA form, the CDR3 reads TGTGCCAGCAGTTCCCCACGAGGCCGACCTAACTATGGCTACACCTTC. Protein sequence: CASSSPRGRPNYGYTF.

This clone appeared a single time. V is TRBV19 and J is TRBJ1-5; no definite D call. Germline V CDR1 and CDR2: LNHDA, SQIVND (reference sequence). The ends were cut back, 7 bases at V and 1 base at J, with 11 bases in the middle. The CDR3 consists of 14 residues. The CDR3 DNA follows: TGTGCCAGTACTGTGGCGCGGAGCAATCAGCCCCAGCATTTT. Translation: CASTVARSNQPQHF.

The CDR3 sequence is CASTPGRSYGYTF. CDR3 nucleotide sequence: TGTGCCAGCACCCCGGGGCGAAGCTATGGCTACACCTTC. The rearrangement links TRBV6-5 to TRBJ1-2; weak D call: TRBD1 (5 bases). V was shortened by 7 bases and J by 4 bases, with 13 bases between the two germline ends. The length of the CDR3 is 13 residues. The germline V gene encodes CDR1 MNHEY and CDR2 SVGAGI.